The 9 T cell receptor beta chains in this list originate from one sample, sequenced in a study of blood T cell repertoires in COVID-19 (dated by TCRdb to between 2020 and 2021). The library relied on the immunoSEQ multiplex PCR assay. TCRdb carries this immuneACCESS record with in-frame sequences only. Its versions omit some clonotypes, under half of them owing to an unresolved V gene in the studies checked, with the rest unexplained. The table for this sample lists under 80,000 clones; around 82% of them were counted only once. The top ten hold roughly a fifth of the sample. The sequenced material came from peripheral blood. These receptors were taken from a man older than 75 with active or convalescent COVID-19.

CDR3 DNA: TGTGCCACCAGTGACCCCGGGGGGAGACACGAGCAGTACTTC. It yields the protein CATSDPGGRHEQYF. The chain joins TRBV24-1 to TRBJ2-7; 7 positions agree with TRBD2. Germline V gene data show CDR1 as KGHDR and CDR2 as SFDVKD. J lost 5 bases, V lost 4 bases, and 7 bases had no gene match. This CDR3 has 14 residues.

The gene calls are TRBV9 and TRBJ1-3, with D tentatively TRBD1 (5 bases). V was cut by 0 bases and J by 4 bases, with 11 bases left in between. The CDR3 is 15 amino acids. CDR1 is SGDLS, CDR2 YYNGEE, per germline. The CDR3 DNA is TGTGCCAGCAGCGTAGCGATGGGGCTGGGAAACACCATATATTTT. It yields the protein CASSVAMGLGNTIYF.

In regard to this clone: At the DNA level, this CDR3 is encoded by other sequences in the same sample as well. The J gene is TRBJ1-2, the V gene TRBV6-2 or TRBV6-3, with TRBD1 matching 11 bases. The CDR3 extends over 14 amino acids. V trimming: 5 bases; J trimming: 2 bases; junction bases outside the gene matches: 1. Germline V gives CDR1 MNHEY, CDR2 SVGEGT. The DNA for the CDR3 is TGTGCCAGCAGTGGACAGGGGGCGAACTATGGCTACACCTTC. It is translated as CASSGQGANYGYTF.

A single count supports this clone. The chain couples TRBV28 to TRBJ1-1, with a weak D call TRBD1 (6 bases). This CDR3 has 14 residues. V lost 10 bases, J lost 0 bases, and 15 bases lay in between. Germline values: CDR1 MDHEN, CDR2 SYDVKM. The CDR3 nucleotides read TGTGCCAACACCCCGCAGGGGATGAACACTGAAGCTTTCTTT. It is translated as CANTPQGMNTEAFF.

The chain combines TRBV7-8 with TRBJ2-5; D perhaps matches TRBD1 (6 bases). The germline CDR1 and CDR2 sequences are SGHVS and FQNEAQ. The CDR3 sequence is 17 residues long. V gave up 2 bases and J gave up 3 bases, with 19 bases separating them. CDR3 region: CASSLRISRGSEETQYF. DNA for the CDR3: TGTGCCAGCAGCTTAAGGATATCCAGGGGAAGCGAAGAGACCCAGTACTTC.

The gene calls are TRBV6-5 and TRBJ2-3; 9 nucleotides match TRBD1. The V gene's germline CDR1 is MNHEY and CDR2 SVGAGI. Trimming cost V 6 bases and J 1 base; bases outside gene matches: 5. The CDR3 runs to 15 residues. CDR3 loop: CASSPRDRGTDTQYF. CDR3 sequence (DNA): TGTGCCAGCAGCCCCCGGGACAGGGGCACAGATACGCAGTATTTT.

The chain combines TRBV7-9 with TRBJ1-1; TRBD1 is a possible D gene (5 bases). The CDR3 runs to 14 residues. Germline values: CDR1 SEHNR, CDR2 FQNEAQ (reference sequence). V lost 0 bases and J lost 7, with 12 bases in between. The CDR3 reads CASSLAGQVDEAFF. The CDR3 DNA sequence: TGTGCCAGCAGCTTAGCGGGGCAGGTGGATGAAGCTTTCTTT.

The count of this clone is one. The V call is TRBV2, the J call TRBJ2-1, with TRBD2 matching over 7 bases. The CDR3 loop spans 16 amino acids. CDR1 is SNHLY, CDR2 FYNNEI, per germline. J lost 4 bases, V lost 3 bases, and 9 bases had no gene match. The CDR3, as DNA: TGTGCCAGCAGTGATCTGTCAGGGAGGGAATACAATGAGCAGTTCTTC. Amino acids: CASSDLSGREYNEQFF. The full variable domain, in which reference TRBV2 and TRBJ2-1 provide the parts outside the CDR3, is EPEVTQTPSHQVTQMGQEVILRCVPISNHLYFYWYRQILGQKVEFLVSFYNNEISEKSEIFDDQFSVERPDGSNFTLKIRSTKLEDSAMYFCASSDLSGREYNEQFFGPGTRLTVL.

This clone was seen only a few times. V gene TRBV7-6 combines with J gene TRBJ2-5; TRBD1 matches 10 bases. Trimming removed 5 bases from V and 0 bases from J; junction bases left unmatched: 6. The CDR3 runs to 16 residues. CDR1 is SGHVS, CDR2 FNYEAQ, per germline. The CDR3 coding sequence is TGTGCCAGCAGCCCCGGGACAGGGGTCTACCAAGAGACCCAGTACTTC. Protein product: CASSPGTGVYQETQYF.